What follows are 5 T cell receptor beta chains derived from one specimen sequenced in a study of post-analysis software for immune sequencing data. Prepared libraries of TCR beta cDNA carried unique molecular identifiers. TCRdb re-called the PCR reads through MiXCR, storing one row per CDR3 protein. In the table there are about 770,000 distinct CDR3 sequences, around 45% of which are singletons. Study-level findings and limits: Roughly five TRBV segments were significantly more frequent in patients than in controls. TRBV5-6, TRBV5-1 and TRBV20-1 were among these segments.

For these TCRs, the target antigens are not known. The specimen was blood. The receptor source for this set is a girl between 10 and 17 years old with multiple sclerosis.

This clonotype was seen many times. The V and J genes are TRBV9 and TRBJ2-5, with 7 bases identical to TRBD1. The CDR3 consists of 14 residues. Per germline, CDR1 SGDLS and CDR2 YYNGEE. V trimming: 4 bases; J trimming: 1 base; junction bases outside the gene matches: 4. CDR3 residues: CASSTGTAQETQYF. For the CDR3, the DNA is TGTGCCAGCAGCACAGGGACAGCCCAAGAGACCCAGTACTTC. The complete variable domain, with remaining parts taken from reference TRBV9 and TRBJ2-5, reads DSGVTQTPKHLITATGQRVTLRCSPRSGDLSVYWYQQSLDQGLQFLIQYYNGEERAKGNILERFSAQQFPDLHSELNLSSLELGDSALYFCASSTGTAQETQYFGPGTRLLVL.

This clonotype came up a few times. The rearrangement uses TRBV20-1 and TRBJ2-7; possibly TRBD2 for D (7 bases). CDR3 length: 15 amino acids. The V gene's germline CDR1 is DFQATT and CDR2 SNEGSKA (reference sequence). V was clipped by 0 bases and J by 1 base, with 13 bases between them. CDR3 in DNA: TGCAGTGCTAGAGATGGGGGGGCCCTATCCTACGAGCAGTACTTC. This gives the protein CSARDGGALSYEQYF.

This clonotype was seen a handful of times. The chain recombines TRBV28 with TRBJ2-3; the match to TRBD2 covers 8 bases. CDR3 length: 13 amino acids. V lost 7 bases, J lost 1 base, and 1 base stayed unmatched. Germline lookup yields CDR1 MDHEN and CDR2 SYDVKM. The CDR3 loop reads CASNGGGTDTQYF. DNA of the CDR3: TGTGCCAGCAACGGGGGGGGCACAGATACGCAGTATTTT.

This clonotype was found many times. For the CDR3, the DNA is TGTGCCAGCAGCTTATTGGGGGGCCAAGAGACCCAGTACTTC. Its translation is CASSLLGGQETQYF. The chain carries TRBV7-8 and TRBJ2-5, with D possibly TRBD2 on 6 matching bases. From germline, CDR1 is SGHVS and CDR2 FQNEAQ. V shed 2 bases and J shed 1 base, with 8 bases lying between them. The CDR3 loop spans 14 amino acids.

The chain links TRBV30 to TRBJ2-3; the D is unclear. Trimming stripped 0 bases from V and 2 bases from J, with 3 bases between. CDR3 size: 12 residues. From germline, CDR1 is GTSNPN and CDR2 SVGIG (reference sequence). The CDR3 here is CAWSVTTDTQYF. DNA of the CDR3: TGTGCCTGGAGTGTTACCACAGATACGCAGTATTTT. The full variable domain, in which reference TRBV30 and TRBJ2-3 provide the parts outside the CDR3, is SQTIHQWPATLVQPVGSPLSLECTVEGTSNPNLYWYRQAAGRGLQLLFYSVGIGQISSEVPQNLSASRPQDRQFILSSKKLLLSDSGFYLCAWSVTTDTQYFGPGTRLTVL.